Shown below are 18 T cell receptor beta chains from a single sample sequenced in a study of a mutant IDH1 vaccine in newly diagnosed glioma. Assay used: immunoSEQ multiplex PCR; TCRdb lists only in-frame clones, some missing. The table has tens of thousands of clones, approximately 75% seen once; the top ten hold roughly 5.6%. Their specific antigens are unknown. Stated time point: week 47, end of study. Vaccination comprised doses that each held 300 ug of mutant IDH1 20-mer peptide, plus topical imiquimod. The specimen comprised PBMCs, sampled from a glioma patient whose treatment included an IDH1 peptide vaccine. These receptors were taken from a man between 40 and 49 years old with glioma.

The chain employs TRBV28 and TRBJ1-2; maybe TRBD1 (5 bases). In germline, CDR1 is MDHEN, CDR2 SYDVKM. V lost 6 bases to trimming and J lost 6 bases, with 20 bases between them. CDR3 length equals 15 residues. CDR3 DNA sequence: TGTGCCAGCAGCATCGCGGGGGATTTGATGGATGGCTACACCTTC. Encoded protein: CASSIAGDLMDGYTF.

The chain recombines TRBV28 with TRBJ1-2, with D hard to call. The V end was cut by 8 bases, the J end by 6 bases, with 7 bases between. Germline CDR1 MDHEN, CDR2 SYDVKM. The CDR3 extends over 10 amino acids. CDR3 bases: TGTGCCAGCGGGAGAGATGGCTACACCTTC. Protein: CASGRDGYTF.

For the CDR3, the DNA is TGTGCCAGCAGTTTAGGTGTAGGACAGGGAGACGAAAAACTGTTTTTT. Translated: CASSLGVGQGDEKLFF. The chain combines TRBV28 with TRBJ1-4, with 8 positions matching TRBD1. J lost 8 bases, V lost 2 bases, and 10 bases had no gene match. Germline values: CDR1 MDHEN, CDR2 SYDVKM. The CDR3 is 16 residues long.

This rearrangement joins TRBV18 to TRBJ2-4, with no clear D. The CDR3 spans 16 residues. CDR1 is KGHSH and CDR2 is LQKENI in the germline V gene. Trimming took off 4 bases at V and 3 bases at J, with 16 bases between the two ends. The CDR3 loop is CASSQDGLRGKNIQYF. The CDR3 nucleotides read TGTGCCAGCTCACAGGACGGATTGCGTGGCAAAAACATTCAGTACTTC.

The V and J genes are TRBV7-2 and TRBJ1-2, with no clear D. V lost 6 bases to trimming and J lost 1 base, with 15 bases between them. Per germline, CDR1 SGHTA and CDR2 FQGNSA. CDR3 length: 15 amino acids. The CDR3 here is CASSHSSFLNYGYTF. CDR3 nucleotide sequence: TGTGCCAGCAGTCATAGCAGTTTCCTTAACTATGGCTACACCTTC.

This sequence joins TRBV7-2 and TRBJ1-2; weak D call: TRBD1 (5 bases). The CDR3 is 12 amino acids. Trimming cost V 1 base and J 7 bases, with 7 bases left between them. The germline V gene has CDR1 SGHTA and CDR2 FQGNSA. CDR3 loop: CASSLEGIGYTF. The CDR3 DNA reads as TGTGCCAGCAGCTTAGAGGGGATTGGCTACACCTTC.

The chain employs TRBV11-2 and TRBJ1-5; possible D gene TRBD1, 5 bases. The germline gives CDR1 SGHAT, CDR2 FQNNGV. The length of the CDR3 is 15 residues. The V gene lost 5 bases and the J gene lost 0 bases, with 11 bases spanning the gap. This CDR3 reads CASSPMGDSNQPQHF. DNA for the CDR3: TGTGCCAGCAGCCCCATGGGGGATAGCAATCAGCCCCAGCATTTT.

Only a few counts were recorded for this clone. The V gene is TRBV6-6, the J gene TRBJ2-7, with 7 bases that match TRBD2. The junction had 9 bases not matched to a gene; V was cut back by 2 bases and J by 5 bases. The V gene's germline CDR1 is MNHNY and CDR2 SVGAGI (reference sequence). The CDR3 covers 15 residues. CDR3 nucleotide sequence: TGTGCCAGCAGTTACCCTTCGGCGGGGGTCCACGAGCAGTACTTC. Its translation is CASSYPSAGVHEQYF.

The gene calls are TRBV19 and TRBJ1-4; D unclear. Trimming stripped 4 bases from V and 0 bases from J, with 9 bases between. Per germline, CDR1 LNHDA and CDR2 SQIVND (reference sequence). This CDR3 region has 15 residues. The CDR3 coding sequence is TGTGCCAGTAGTACCCCGCCGGCAACTAATGAAAAACTGTTTTTT. Protein: CASSTPPATNEKLFF.

This chain uses TRBV28 with TRBJ2-6; 9 nucleotides match TRBD1. CDR1 MDHEN and CDR2 SYDVKM come from the germline V gene. V shed 4 bases and J 4 bases; nucleotides not matched to a gene: 8. The CDR3 covers 17 residues. CDR3 DNA sequence: TGTGCCAGCAGTTCCCTCACAGGGGGCAACGGGGCCAACGTCCTGACTTTC. It specifies CASSSLTGGNGANVLTF. Drawing the rest from reference TRBV28 and TRBJ2-6, the complete variable domain is DVKVTQSSRYLVKRTGEKVFLECVQDMDHENMFWYRQDPGLGLRLIYFSYDVKMKEKGDIPEGYSVSREKKERFSLILESASTNQTSMYLCASSSLTGGNGANVLTFGAGSRLTVL.

The genes are TRBV18 and TRBJ2-1; D possibly corresponds to TRBD2 (8 bases). This CDR3 has 17 residues. V was pared by 3 bases and J by 5 bases, with 20 bases between. The V gene's germline CDR1 is KGHSH and CDR2 LQKENI. DNA for the CDR3: TGTGCCAGCTCACCGCGGTCCATAGCGGGGACAGACAATGAGCAGTTCTTC. This codes for CASSPRSIAGTDNEQFF. The complete variable domain, with remaining parts taken from reference TRBV18 and TRBJ2-1, reads NAGVMQNPRHLVRRRGQEARLRCSPMKGHSHVYWYRQLPEEGLKFMVYLQKENIIDESGMPKERFSAEFPKEGPSILRIQQVVRGDSAAYFCASSPRSIAGTDNEQFFGPGTRLTVL.

The chain carries TRBV30 and TRBJ1-5, with D perhaps matching TRBD1 (6 bases). The V end lost 6 bases, the J end lost 1 base, and 19 bases lay between the germline ends. The germline CDR1 and CDR2 sequences are GTSNPN and SVGIG (reference sequence). CDR3 length equals 16 residues. This CDR3 reads CACRNRGHTSNQPQHF. As DNA, the CDR3 is TGTGCCTGCCGAAACCGGGGGCACACGAGCAATCAGCCCCAGCATTTT.

The V call is TRBV6-5, the J call TRBJ2-7; 12 bases fit TRBD2. This CDR3 is built from 15 residues. Germline CDR1 MNHEY, CDR2 SVGAGI. V shed 6 bases and J 6 bases; nucleotides not matched to a gene: 9. Written as DNA, the CDR3 is TGTGCCAGCAGCCCACTAGCGGGGGGCAGGGGCGAGCAGTACTTC. It codes for CASSPLAGGRGEQYF.

The J gene is TRBJ2-7, the V gene TRBV11-2; D gene uncertain. CDR1 is SGHAT, CDR2 FQNNGV, per germline. The CDR3 spans 15 residues. With 1 base removed from V and 3 bases from J, the gap between germline ends came to 13 bases. CDR3 nucleotides: TGTGCCAGCAGCTTAGTGGGTAGCCGATACTACGAGCAGTACTTC. This sequence encodes CASSLVGSRYYEQYF.

The J gene is TRBJ2-2, the V gene TRBV4-3; D is possibly TRBD1 (5 bases). V shed 4 bases and J shed 5 bases, with 11 bases lying between them. The length of the CDR3 is 14 residues. Germline CDR1 LGHNA, CDR2 YSLEER. CDR3 amino acids: CASSPKDKTGELFF. As DNA, the CDR3 is TGCGCCAGCAGCCCCAAGGACAAAACCGGGGAGCTGTTTTTT.

V gene TRBV4-1 combines with J gene TRBJ2-7, with TRBD1 identical over 10 bases. The CDR3 length is 16 residues. Germline values: CDR1 MGHRA, CDR2 YSYEKL. With V trimmed by 4 bases and J by 3 bases, 9 bases remained unmatched. CDR3 nucleotide sequence: TGCGCCAGCAGCCCGGGACAGGGGACCGGAGACTACGAGCAGTACTTC. Translation: CASSPGQGTGDYEQYF.

This chain links TRBV5-6 with TRBJ1-2, with TRBD1 matching 7 bases. Germline V gene data show CDR1 as SGHDT and CDR2 as YYEEEE. CDR3 length: 12 amino acids. With 3 bases clipped from V and 5 bases from J, the junction kept 1 base outside the gene matches. CDR3 protein: CASSSTGYGYTF. The DNA of the CDR3 is TGTGCCAGCAGCTCGACAGGGTATGGCTACACCTTC.

The rearrangement uses TRBV13 and TRBJ2-7, with TRBD2 identical over 13 bases. The V segment lost 3 bases and the J segment 3 bases; nucleotides outside the gene matches: 2. The CDR3 is 15 amino acids. The V gene's germline CDR1 is PRHDT and CDR2 FYEKMQ (reference sequence). CDR3 region: CASSLGLAGHYEQYF. CDR3 in DNA: TGTGCCAGCAGCTTGGGACTAGCGGGGCACTACGAGCAGTACTTC. The complete variable domain, with remaining parts taken from reference TRBV13 and TRBJ2-7, reads AAGVIQSPRHLIKEKRETATLKCYPIPRHDTVYWYQQGPGQDPQFLISFYEKMQSDKGSIPDRFSAQQFSDYHSELNMSSLELGDSALYFCASSLGLAGHYEQYFGPGTRLTVT.